Listed here are 3 T cell receptor beta chains from one sample, sequenced in a study of CXCR3-negative and CXCR3-positive naive CD8 T cells. It was by 5' RACE with UMI labels that the TRB cDNA libraries were prepared. TCRdb reprocessed the 5' RACE reads and reports one entry per CDR3 protein, with no DNA. Recorded for this sample: approximately 10,000 distinct CDR3 sequences. The sample comprised naive CXCR3- CD8+ T cells from blood. Subset specified: CD45RO-CCR7+CD27+CD95- naive CD8+ T cells lacking CXCR3 (TNR3-). The receptor source for this set is a human donor in good health. Some clones in this sample may be carry-over from other donors' samples.

V is TRBV29-1 and J is TRBJ1-2. The CDR3 length is 15 residues. Germline lookup yields CDR1 SQVTM and CDR2 ANQGSEA. CDR3 protein: CSVEPMDPNNYGYTF.

The rearrangement uses TRBV2 and TRBJ2-1; TCRdb's D call, TRBD2, is unchecked because there is no DNA. The CDR3 is 15 amino acids. CDR1 and CDR2 (germline): SNHLY, FYNNEI. CDR3 amino acids: CASSGESTSYNEQFF.

V usage is TRBV29-1 and J usage is TRBJ2-1; TCRdb returns TRBD1, unconfirmable since there is no DNA. Germline values: CDR1 SQVTM, CDR2 ANQGSEA. CDR3 length equals 16 residues. The CDR3 protein is CSVEDLRTRQGNEQFF.